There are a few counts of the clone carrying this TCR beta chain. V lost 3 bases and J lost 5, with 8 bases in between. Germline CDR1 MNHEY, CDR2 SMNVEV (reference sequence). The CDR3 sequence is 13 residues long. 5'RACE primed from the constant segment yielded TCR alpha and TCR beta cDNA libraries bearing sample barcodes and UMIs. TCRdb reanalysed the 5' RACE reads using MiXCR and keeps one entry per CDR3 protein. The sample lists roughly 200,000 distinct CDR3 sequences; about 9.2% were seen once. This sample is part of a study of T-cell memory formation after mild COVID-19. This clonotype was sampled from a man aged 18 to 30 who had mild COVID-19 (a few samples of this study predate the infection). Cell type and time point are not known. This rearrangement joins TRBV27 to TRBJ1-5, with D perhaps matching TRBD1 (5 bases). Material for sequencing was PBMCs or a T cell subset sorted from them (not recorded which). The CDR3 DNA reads TGTGCCAGCAGTTTTGCCAGGGATCAGCCCCAGCATTTT. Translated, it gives CASSFARDQPQHF.